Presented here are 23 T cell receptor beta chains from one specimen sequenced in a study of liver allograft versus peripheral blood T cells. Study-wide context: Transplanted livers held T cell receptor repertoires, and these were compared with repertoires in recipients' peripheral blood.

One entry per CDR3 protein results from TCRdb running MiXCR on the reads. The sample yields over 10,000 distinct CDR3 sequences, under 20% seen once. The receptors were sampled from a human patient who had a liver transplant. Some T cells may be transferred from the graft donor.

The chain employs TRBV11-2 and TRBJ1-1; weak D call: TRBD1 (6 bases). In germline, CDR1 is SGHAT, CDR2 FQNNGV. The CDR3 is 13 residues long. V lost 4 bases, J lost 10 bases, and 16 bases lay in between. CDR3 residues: CASSSGTRRGAFF. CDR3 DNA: TGTGCCAGCAGCTCGGGGACACGCAGAGGAGCTTTCTTT.

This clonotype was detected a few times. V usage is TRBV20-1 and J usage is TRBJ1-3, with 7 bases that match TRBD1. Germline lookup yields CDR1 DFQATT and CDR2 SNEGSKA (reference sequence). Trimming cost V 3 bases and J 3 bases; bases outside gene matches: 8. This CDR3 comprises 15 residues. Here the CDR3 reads CSASGSSGGGNTIYF. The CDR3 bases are TGCAGTGCTAGTGGGAGCTCAGGGGGTGGAAACACCATATATTTT.

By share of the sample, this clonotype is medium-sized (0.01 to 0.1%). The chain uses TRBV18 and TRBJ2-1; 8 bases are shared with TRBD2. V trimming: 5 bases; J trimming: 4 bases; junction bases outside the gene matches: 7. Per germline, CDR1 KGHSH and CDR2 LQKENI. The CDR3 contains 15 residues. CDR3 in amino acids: CASSSSAGAYNEQFF. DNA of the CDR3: TGTGCCAGCTCATCCTCAGCGGGAGCGTACAATGAGCAGTTCTTC.

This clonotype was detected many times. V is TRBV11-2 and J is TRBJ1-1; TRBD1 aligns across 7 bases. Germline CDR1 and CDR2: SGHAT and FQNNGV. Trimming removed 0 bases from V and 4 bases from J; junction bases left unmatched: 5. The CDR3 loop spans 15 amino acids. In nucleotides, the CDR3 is TGTGCCAGCAGCTTAGATAGGGGGCAGGGCACTGAAGCTTTCTTT. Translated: CASSLDRGQGTEAFF.

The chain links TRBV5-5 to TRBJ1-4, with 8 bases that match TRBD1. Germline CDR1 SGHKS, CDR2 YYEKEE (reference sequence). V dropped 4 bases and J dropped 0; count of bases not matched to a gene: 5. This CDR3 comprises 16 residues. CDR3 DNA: TGTGCCAGCAGCGCAGACAGGGGAACAACTAATGAAAAACTGTTTTTT. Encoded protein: CASSADRGTTNEKLFF.

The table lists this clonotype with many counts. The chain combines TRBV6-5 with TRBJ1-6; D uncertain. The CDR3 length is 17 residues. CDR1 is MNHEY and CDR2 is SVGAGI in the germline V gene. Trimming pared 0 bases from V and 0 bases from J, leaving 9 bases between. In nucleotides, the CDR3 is TGTGCCAGCAGTTACTCGACCGAAAGCTCCTATAATTCACCCCTCCACTTT. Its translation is CASSYSTESSYNSPLHF.

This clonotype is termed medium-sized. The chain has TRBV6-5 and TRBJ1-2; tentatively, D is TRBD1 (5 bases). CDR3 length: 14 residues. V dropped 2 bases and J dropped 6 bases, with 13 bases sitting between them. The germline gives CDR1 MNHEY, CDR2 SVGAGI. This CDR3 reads CASSYSGVGDGYTF. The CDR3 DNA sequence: TGTGCCAGCAGTTACAGTGGGGTAGGGGATGGCTACACCTTC.

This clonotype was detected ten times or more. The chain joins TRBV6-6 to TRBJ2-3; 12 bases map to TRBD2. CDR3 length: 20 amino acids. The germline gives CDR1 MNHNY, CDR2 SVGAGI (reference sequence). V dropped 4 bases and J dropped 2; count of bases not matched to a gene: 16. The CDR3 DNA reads TGTGCCAGCAGTTCCCCGGGACTAGCGGGCGGAAAATTACCCACAGATACGCAGTATTTT. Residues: CASSSPGLAGGKLPTDTQYF.

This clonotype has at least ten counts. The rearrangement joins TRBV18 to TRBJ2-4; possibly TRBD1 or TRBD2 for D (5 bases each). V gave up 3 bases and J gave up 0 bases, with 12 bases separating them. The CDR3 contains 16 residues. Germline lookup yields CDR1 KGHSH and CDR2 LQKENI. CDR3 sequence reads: CASSPGRTLAKNIQYF. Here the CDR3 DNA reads TGTGCCAGCTCACCGGGACGAACACTAGCCAAAAACATTCAGTACTTC. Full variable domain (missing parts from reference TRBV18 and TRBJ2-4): NAGVMQNPRHLVRRRGQEARLRCSPMKGHSHVYWYRQLPEEGLKFMVYLQKENIIDESGMPKERFSAEFPKEGPSILRIQQVVRGDSAAYFCASSPGRTLAKNIQYFGAGTRLSVL.

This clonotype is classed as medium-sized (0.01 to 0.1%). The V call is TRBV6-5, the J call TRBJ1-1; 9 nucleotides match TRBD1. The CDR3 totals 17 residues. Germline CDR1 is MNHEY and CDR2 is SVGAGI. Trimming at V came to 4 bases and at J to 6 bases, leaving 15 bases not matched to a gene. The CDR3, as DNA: TGTGCCAGCAGTTCCCGGACAGGGGAGTACCTTGGCGCTGAAGCTTTCTTT. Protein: CASSSRTGEYLGAEAFF.

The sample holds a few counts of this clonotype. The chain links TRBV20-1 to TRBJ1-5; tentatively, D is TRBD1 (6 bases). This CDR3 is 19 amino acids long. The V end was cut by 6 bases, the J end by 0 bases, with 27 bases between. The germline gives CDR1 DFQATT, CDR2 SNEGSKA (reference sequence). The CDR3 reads CSARGSLAGKNYSNQPQHF. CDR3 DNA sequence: TGCAGTGCCAGGGGAAGTTTGGCAGGGAAAAATTATAGCAATCAGCCCCAGCATTTT.

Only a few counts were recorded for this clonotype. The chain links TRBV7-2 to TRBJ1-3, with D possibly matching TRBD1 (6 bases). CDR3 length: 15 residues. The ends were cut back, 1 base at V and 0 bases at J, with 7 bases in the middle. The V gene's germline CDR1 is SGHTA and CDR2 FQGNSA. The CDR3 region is CASSLGGGSGNTIYF. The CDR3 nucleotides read TGTGCCAGCAGCTTAGGAGGGGGCTCTGGAAACACCATATATTTT.

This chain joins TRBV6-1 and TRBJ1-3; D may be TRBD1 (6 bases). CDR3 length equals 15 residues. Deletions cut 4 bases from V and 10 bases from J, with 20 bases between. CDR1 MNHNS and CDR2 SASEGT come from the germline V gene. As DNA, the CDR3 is TGTGCCAGCAGTGGGGTCGGGGGCGTCTGGGGTACCATATATTTT. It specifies CASSGVGGVWGTIYF.

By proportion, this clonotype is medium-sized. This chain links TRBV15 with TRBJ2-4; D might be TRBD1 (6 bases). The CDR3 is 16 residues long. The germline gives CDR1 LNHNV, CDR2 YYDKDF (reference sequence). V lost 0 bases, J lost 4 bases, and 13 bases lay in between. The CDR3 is CATSRDNGQGKNIQYF. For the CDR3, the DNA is TGTGCCACCAGCAGAGATAATGGGCAGGGGAAAAACATTCAGTACTTC.

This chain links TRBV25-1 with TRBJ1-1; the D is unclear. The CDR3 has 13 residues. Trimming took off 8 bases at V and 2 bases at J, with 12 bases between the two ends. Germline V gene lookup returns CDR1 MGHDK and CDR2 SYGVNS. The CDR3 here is CASLGGLNTEAFF. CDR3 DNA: TGTGCCAGCCTAGGCGGATTAAACACTGAAGCTTTCTTT.

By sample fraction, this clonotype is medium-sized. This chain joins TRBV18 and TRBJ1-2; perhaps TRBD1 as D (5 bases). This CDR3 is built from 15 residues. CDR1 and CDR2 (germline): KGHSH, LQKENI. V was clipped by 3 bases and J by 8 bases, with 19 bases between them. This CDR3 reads CASSPSTVGAKGYTF. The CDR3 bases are TGTGCCAGCTCACCGTCGACAGTCGGGGCTAAGGGCTACACCTTC.

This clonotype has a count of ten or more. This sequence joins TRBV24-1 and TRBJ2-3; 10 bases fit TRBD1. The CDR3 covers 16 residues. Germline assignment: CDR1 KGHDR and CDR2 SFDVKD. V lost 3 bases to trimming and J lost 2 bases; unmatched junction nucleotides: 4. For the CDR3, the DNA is TGTGCCACCAGTGATCCGGGACAGGGGATCACAGATACGCAGTATTTT. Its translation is CATSDPGQGITDTQYF.

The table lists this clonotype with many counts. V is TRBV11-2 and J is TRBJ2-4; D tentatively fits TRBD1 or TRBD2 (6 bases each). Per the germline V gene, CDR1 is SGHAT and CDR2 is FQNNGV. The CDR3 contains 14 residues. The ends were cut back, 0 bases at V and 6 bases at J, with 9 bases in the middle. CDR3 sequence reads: CASSLEGGLNIQYF. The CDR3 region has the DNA TGTGCCAGCAGCTTAGAAGGGGGACTAAACATTCAGTACTTC.

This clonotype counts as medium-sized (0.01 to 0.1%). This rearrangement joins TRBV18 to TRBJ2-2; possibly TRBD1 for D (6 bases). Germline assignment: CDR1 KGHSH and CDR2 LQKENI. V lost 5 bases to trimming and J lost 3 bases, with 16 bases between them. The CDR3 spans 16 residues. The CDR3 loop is CASSRAGTPYTGELFF. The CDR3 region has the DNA TGTGCCAGCTCAAGGGCCGGGACACCCTACACCGGGGAGCTGTTTTTT.

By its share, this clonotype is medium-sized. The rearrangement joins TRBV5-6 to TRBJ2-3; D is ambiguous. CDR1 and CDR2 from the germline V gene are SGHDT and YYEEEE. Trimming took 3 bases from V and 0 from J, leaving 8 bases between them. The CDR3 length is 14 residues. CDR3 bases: TGTGCCAGCAGCTCCGTATCTAGCACAGATACGCAGTATTTT. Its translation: CASSSVSSTDTQYF. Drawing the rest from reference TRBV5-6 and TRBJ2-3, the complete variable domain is DAGVTQSPTHLIKTRGQQVTLRCSPKSGHDTVSWYQQALGQGPQFIFQYYEEEERQRGNFPDRFSGHQFPNYSSELNVNALLLGDSALYLCASSSVSSTDTQYFGPGTRLTVL.

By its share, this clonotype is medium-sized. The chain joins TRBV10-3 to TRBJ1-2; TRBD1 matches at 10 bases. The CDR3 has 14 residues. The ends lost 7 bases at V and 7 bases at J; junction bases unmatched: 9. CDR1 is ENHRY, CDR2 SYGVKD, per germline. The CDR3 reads CAITGTGADSGYTF. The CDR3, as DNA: TGTGCCATCACCGGGACAGGGGCGGACTCTGGCTACACCTTC.

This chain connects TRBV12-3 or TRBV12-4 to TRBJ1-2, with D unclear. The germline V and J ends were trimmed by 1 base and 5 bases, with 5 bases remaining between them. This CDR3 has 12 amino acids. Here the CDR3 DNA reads TGTGCCAGCAGTTTAGGGCGGTATGGCTACACCTTC. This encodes CASSLGRYGYTF.

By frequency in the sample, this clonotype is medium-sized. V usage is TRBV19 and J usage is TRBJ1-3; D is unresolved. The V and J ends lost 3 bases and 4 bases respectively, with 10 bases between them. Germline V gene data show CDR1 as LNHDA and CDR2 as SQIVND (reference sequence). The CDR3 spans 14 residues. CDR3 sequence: CASSIGLLGNTIYF. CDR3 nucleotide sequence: TGTGCCAGTAGTATTGGACTCCTGGGAAACACCATATATTTT.